A selection of T cell receptor beta chains follows, all from one sample in a study of T cell responses to AZD1222 COVID-19 vaccine. Measured with immunoSEQ multiplex PCR; TCRdb has only the in-frame clones, and not every one. The data contain 120,000 or so clones, roughly 91% of them singletons. Sequences were derived from peripheral blood, sampled on day 0 of AZD1222 vaccination. The receptors shown here come from an adult in good health. The CDR3 runs from the conserved cysteine through the conserved F or W. D genes are given only for firm matches. Expanded clones are given a class, and other clones once, few, many or no size at all.

d_call j_call v_call clone_size cdr3_nt cdr3_aa
TRBD2 TRBJ2-7 TRBV5-1 NA TGCGCCAGCAGCCTCGGGACTAGCGGGGGGTTTTACGAGCAGTACTTC CASSLGTSGGFYEQYF
NA TRBJ1-1 TRBV5-1 once TGCGCCAGCAGCTTGGAACCGGGGAACACTGAAGCTTTCTTT CASSLEPGNTEAFF
NA TRBJ1-5 TRBV19 few TGTGCCAGTACCGAACAGGACGTTAGCAATCAGCCCCAGCATTTT CASTEQDVSNQPQHF
NA TRBJ1-4 TRBV5-5 once TGTGCCAGCAGCTTATTACAGGAGGGCGAAAAACTGTTTTTT CASSLLQEGEKLFF
TRBD1 TRBJ1-2 TRBV6-4 NA TGTGCCAGCATGGACAGGGAGGGTTCAGGTGGCTACACCTTC CASMDREGSGGYTF
NA TRBJ1-2 TRBV7-3 NA TGTGCCAGCAGCTTAAGTAGCGGCAGCTATGGCTACACCTTC CASSLSSGSYGYTF
NA TRBJ1-1 TRBV29-1 NA TGCAGCGCACTACAGGGCTCCCGTGAAGCTTTCTTT CSALQGSREAFF
TRBD1 TRBJ2-7 TRBV4-1 NA TGCGCCAGCAGCCATACCCGGGACAGCATTGGGGAGCAGTACTTC CASSHTRDSIGEQYF
NA TRBJ1-1 TRBV7-3 few TGTGCCAGCAGCTTGGGGTGGGGGTCCACTGAAGCTTTCTTT CASSLGWGSTEAFF
NA TRBJ2-2 TRBV30 NA TGTGCCTGGAGTGTACACTCCCGCAGGGTCCCCTACACCGGGGAGCTGTTTTTT CAWSVHSRRVPYTGELFF
NA TRBJ2-1 TRBV5-6 NA TGTGCCAGCAGCCTAGGGGGAGCGGGCTACAATGAGCAGTTCTTC CASSLGGAGYNEQFF
NA TRBJ1-4 TRBV28 NA TGTGCCAGCAGTCCAAGCTCGGGGGGCTGGGGAAATGAAAAACTGTTTTTT CASSPSSGGWGNEKLFF
NA TRBJ1-1 TRBV20-1 few TGCAGTGCTAGTAGGCAGTTGAACACTGAAGCTTTCTTT CSASRQLNTEAFF
NA TRBJ2-5 TRBV18 NA TGTGCCAGCTCACCCGCCGGCAAAAGGGAGACCCAGTACTTC CASSPAGKRETQYF
TRBD2 TRBJ2-2 TRBV18 NA TGTGCCAGCTCGGACTCGGGGGGAAACACCGGGGAGCTGTTTTTT CASSDSGGNTGELFF
NA TRBJ2-2 TRBV19 NA TGTGCCAGTAGAATTACTGGGGCAGCCGGGGAGCTGTTTTTT CASRITGAAGELFF
NA TRBJ2-7 TRBV7-7 NA TGTGCTAGCAGCTTAGGTGGGGACTCGGTCTACGAGCAGTACTTC CASSLGGDSVYEQYF
NA TRBJ1-1 TRBV30 NA TGTGCCTGGACGTCGGGGCCCGGCCCTTTCTTT CAWTSGPGPFF
NA TRBJ2-1 TRBV6-5 once TGTGCCAGCAGCCTCCAAGGTGGGGGGTGGAATGAGCAGTTCTTC CASSLQGGGWNEQFF
NA TRBJ1-3 TRBV28 NA TGTGCCAGCAGTTTATACCAGGGAGCTGGAAACACCATATATTTT CASSLYQGAGNTIYF
NA TRBJ2-6 TRBV19 NA TGTGCCAGTAGTATAAGCGGGACAGCCTCTGGGGCCAACGTCCTGACTTTC CASSISGTASGANVLTF
NA TRBJ1-2 TRBV6-5 NA TGTGCCAGCAGTTACTCGGCATTTTCAGCTAACTATGGCTACACCTTC CASSYSAFSANYGYTF
NA TRBJ1-6 TRBV6-5 NA TGTGCCAGCAGGGAGGGGATTCATTCACCCCTCCACTTT CASREGIHSPLHF
NA TRBJ1-1 TRBV6-5 NA TGTGCCAGCAGTCGGTTCACTGAAGCTTTCTTT CASSRFTEAFF
TRBD1 TRBJ2-7 TRBV6-5 NA TGTGCCAGCAGTTACTTCCGGGACAGGGGATACGAGCAGTACTTC CASSYFRDRGYEQYF
TRBD1 TRBJ1-2 TRBV9 few TGTGCCAGCAGCTCCTATACAGGGGTAAGCACCTTC CASSSYTGVSTF
NA TRBJ1-4 TRBV7-9 NA TGTGCCAGCAGCCGCCCGGTGCAGGGGCTCATTAATGAAAAACTGTTTTTT CASSRPVQGLINEKLFF
TRBD1 TRBJ1-1 TRBV7-9 NA TGTGCCACCCGAATGAGAGGACAGGGGGACACTGAAGCTTTCTTT CATRMRGQGDTEAFF